What follows are 25 T cell receptor beta chains derived from one specimen sequenced in a study of beta chain features in type 1 diabetes. Study-level findings and limits: Type 1 diabetes patients had TCRB CDR3s that were shorter (moderately but significantly so) in all four CD4+ subsets.

Of the isolated RNA, all was reverse transcribed, and so the sequenced material was expressed TCRB transcripts. The assay was immunoSEQ multiplex PCR, and TCRdb's table has in-frame clones only and misses some. The sample holds about 300,000 clones, about 13% seen once. Antigens for these TCRs are unknown. Sequencing input: naive CD4+ T cells from blood. All receptors derive from a woman aged 18-29 years with type 1 diabetes.

This clone was seen only a few times. This chain connects TRBV18 to TRBJ2-3; TRBD2 aligns across 11 bases. The trim removed 2 bases at V and 7 bases at J, leaving 5 bases unmatched. Per the germline V gene, CDR1 is KGHSH and CDR2 is LQKENI. This CDR3 has 15 residues. CDR3 DNA: TGTGCCAGCTCACCAGGGACTAGCGGTCGTTATACGCAGTATTTT. This codes for CASSPGTSGRYTQYF.

The chain is built from TRBV7-2 and TRBJ2-7, with a tentative D call TRBD2 (6 bases). Deletions cut 2 bases from V and 2 bases from J, with 25 bases between. The CDR3 has 19 residues. The germline V gene encodes CDR1 SGHTA and CDR2 FQGNSA. The CDR3 DNA reads TGTGCCAGCAGCTTACTATACATCCCCCATGCGGGGCAACCCTACGAGCAGTACTTC. Translation: CASSLLYIPHAGQPYEQYF. The variable domain in full, completed from reference TRBV7-2 and TRBJ2-7, reads GAGVSQSPSNKVTEKGKDVELRCDPISGHTALYWYRQSLGQGLEFLIYFQGNSAPDKSGLPSDRFSAERTGGSVSTLTIQRTQQEDSAVYLCASSLLYIPHAGQPYEQYFGPGTRLTVT.

This clone was recorded a few times. The gene calls are TRBV19 and TRBJ2-1, with TRBD2 identical over 12 bases. The CDR3 sequence is 13 residues long. The trim removed 6 bases at V and 6 bases at J, leaving 0 bases unmatched. The germline V gene encodes CDR1 LNHDA and CDR2 SQIVND (reference sequence). In DNA form, the CDR3 reads TGTGCCAGTAGGACTAGCGGGAGCAATGAGCAGTTCTTC. This codes for CASRTSGSNEQFF.

The chain combines TRBV12-5 with TRBJ2-1, with 8 bases lining up with TRBD2. With 5 bases clipped from V and 10 bases from J, the junction kept 13 bases outside the gene matches. Looked up from germline, CDR1 is LGHNT and CDR2 is FRNRAP. The CDR3 spans 15 residues. This chain's CDR3 is CASGTERGPRGEQFF. Here the CDR3 DNA reads TGTGCTAGTGGTACGGAGCGGGGGCCGCGAGGGGAGCAGTTCTTC.

The gene calls are TRBV5-1 and TRBJ2-1, with 10 positions matching TRBD2. The CDR3 runs 18 residues. CDR1 is SGHRS, CDR2 YFSETQ, per germline. The junction had 12 bases not matched to a gene; V was cut back by 1 base and J by 5 bases. The CDR3 DNA follows: TGCGCCAGCAGCTTGATAGTACTAGCGGGACCCAGCCACAATGAGCAGTTCTTC. Amino acid sequence: CASSLIVLAGPSHNEQFF. Complete variable domain (other parts from reference TRBV5-1 and TRBJ2-1): KAGVTQTPRYLIKTRGQQVTLSCSPISGHRSVSWYQQTPGQGLQFLFEYFSETQRNKGNFPGRFSGRQFSNSRSEMNVSTLELGDSALYLCASSLIVLAGPSHNEQFFGPGTRLTVL.

The rearrangement links TRBV19 to TRBJ2-2; 7 nucleotides line up with TRBD2. Germline V CDR1 and CDR2: LNHDA, SQIVND (reference sequence). The CDR3 is made up of 18 amino acids. The ends lost 4 bases at V and 1 base at J; junction bases unmatched: 12. The CDR3 sequence is CASSTLLVLAVNTGELFF. CDR3 DNA: TGTGCCAGTAGTACCTTGTTGGTGCTAGCGGTGAACACCGGGGAGCTGTTTTTT.

The chain combines TRBV30 with TRBJ2-5, with a possible D match to TRBD1 (6 bases). This CDR3 has 15 amino acids. Germline CDR1 reads GTSNPN; CDR2 reads SVGIG (reference sequence). V was clipped by 1 base and J by 5 bases, with 17 bases between them. CDR3: CAWSGGRILVETQYF. The CDR3 DNA follows: TGTGCCTGGAGTGGGGGGCGAATTCTGGTGGAGACCCAGTACTTC.

V gene TRBV9 combines with J gene TRBJ2-3; 8 bases line up with TRBD1. CDR1 is SGDLS, CDR2 YYNGEE, per germline. This CDR3 comprises 16 residues. Unmatched junction bases numbered 7, after V lost 3 bases and J lost 1 base. The CDR3 bases are TGTGCCAGCAGCGGCACCGGGACAGGCCGCACAGATACGCAGTATTTT. Protein product: CASSGTGTGRTDTQYF.

The chain recombines TRBV9 with TRBJ2-4, with 7 bases fitting TRBD2. V dropped 4 bases and J dropped 14; count of bases not matched to a gene: 15. Germline V lookup: CDR1 SGDLS, CDR2 YYNGEE. The CDR3 has 14 residues. The CDR3 nucleotides read TGTGCCAGCAGCCCCAACTCTTGGGCGGGGGAAAAGTACTTC. Translation gives CASSPNSWAGEKYF. The full variable domain, completed using reference TRBV9 and TRBJ2-4, is DSGVTQTPKHLITATGQRVTLRCSPRSGDLSVYWYQQSLDQGLQFLIQYYNGEERAKGNILERFSAQQFPDLHSELNLSSLELGDSALYFCASSPNSWAGEKYFGAGTRLSVL.

This clone has a handful of counts. CDR3 loop: CSAQRTEAFF. Written as DNA, the CDR3 is TGCAGTGCTCAGAGGACTGAAGCTTTCTTT. The chain carries TRBV20-1 and TRBJ1-1, with D unresolved. V shed 5 bases and J shed 5 bases, with 6 bases lying between them. The CDR3 extends over 10 amino acids. The germline V gene encodes CDR1 DFQATT and CDR2 SNEGSKA (reference sequence).

The chain combines TRBV18 with TRBJ2-7, with 8 positions matching TRBD2. V shed 1 base and J 7 bases; nucleotides not matched to a gene: 6. This CDR3 contains 14 residues. CDR1 is KGHSH and CDR2 is LQKENI in the germline V gene. The CDR3 sequence is CASSPLGLAEEQYV. CDR3 DNA sequence: TGTGCCAGCTCACCACTAGGACTAGCAGAGGAGCAGTACGTC.

The J gene is TRBJ1-2, the V gene TRBV2, with D tentatively TRBD1 (6 bases). V was trimmed by 8 bases and J by 7 bases, leaving 20 bases between them. The germline V gene encodes CDR1 SNHLY and CDR2 FYNNEI. This CDR3 is built from 14 residues. DNA for the CDR3: TGTGCCAGCTCTACGGGCCAGGGGAGTTTTGGCTACACCTTC. Translating it yields CASSTGQGSFGYTF.

CDR3 residues: CASSDPSRGDTEAFF. The CDR3, as DNA: TGTGCCAGCAGTGACCCATCCCGGGGGGATACTGAAGCTTTCTTT. The chain couples TRBV25-1 to TRBJ1-1; possible D gene TRBD1, 5 bases. V lost 3 bases and J 5 bases, leaving 16 bases between the germline ends. From germline, CDR1 is MGHDK and CDR2 SYGVNS. CDR3 size: 15 residues.

The CDR3, as DNA: TGCAGTGCGATAGTCCATGAGCAGTTCTTC. This translates into CSAIVHEQFF. The rearrangement joins TRBV20-1 to TRBJ2-1; D unresolved. The CDR3 is made up of 10 amino acids. V lost 6 bases and J 8 bases, leaving 8 bases between the germline ends. Looked up from germline, CDR1 is DFQATT and CDR2 is SNEGSKA (reference sequence).

This clone was detected only once. This sample includes further DNA sequences coding for the same CDR3. The CDR3 sequence: CASSPSGNTGELFF. The CDR3 DNA reads as TGTGCCAGCAGCCCGAGCGGTAACACCGGGGAGCTGTTTTTT. V is TRBV7-2 and J is TRBJ2-2, with D tentatively TRBD2 (5 bases). V was pared by 5 bases and J by 2 bases, with 9 bases between. Germline lookup yields CDR1 SGHTA and CDR2 FQGNSA. There are 14 residues in the CDR3.

This clone was found a few times. The sample holds other DNA sequences that translate to the same CDR3. V gene TRBV20-1 combines with J gene TRBJ2-3; D uncertain. Germline V CDR1 and CDR2: DFQATT, SNEGSKA (reference sequence). V dropped 5 bases and J dropped 1 base, with 4 bases sitting between them. The CDR3 has 11 residues. The CDR3 is CSASRTDTQYF. CDR3 bases: TGCAGTGCTTCTCGCACAGATACGCAGTATTTT.

This clone came up a few times. The J gene is TRBJ2-1, the V gene TRBV9; TRBD1 agrees at 10 bases. The CDR3 consists of 17 residues. CDR1 is SGDLS and CDR2 is YYNGEE in the germline V gene. After removal of 4 bases from V and 6 bases from J, the junction contained 13 bases not matched to a gene. Here the CDR3 DNA reads TGTGCCAGCAGCCCTTACCGCCGGGACAGGGGTGTCAATGAGCAGTTCTTC. Its translation is CASSPYRRDRGVNEQFF.

Written as DNA, the CDR3 is TGTGCCAGCAGCTTAGCGGGAGGGATCCCTTTGGTGGATGAGCAGTTCTTC. It yields the protein CASSLAGGIPLVDEQFF. The chain carries TRBV11-2 and TRBJ2-1; 8 bases map to TRBD2. In germline, CDR1 is SGHAT, CDR2 FQNNGV. CDR3 length: 17 amino acids. V was pared by 1 base and J by 8 bases, with 13 bases of the junction left unmatched.

This clone occurred a few times. The rearrangement joins TRBV28 to TRBJ2-2; 12 bases agree with TRBD2. J gave up 5 bases and V 5 bases, and 6 bases lay outside the gene matches. Germline values: CDR1 MDHEN, CDR2 SYDVKM. This CDR3 has 16 residues. As DNA, the CDR3 is TGTGCCAGCAGTCCTAGCGGGAGGGCCCTTACCGGGGAGCTGTTTTTT. Translated, it gives CASSPSGRALTGELFF. Filled out from reference TRBV28 and TRBJ2-2, the complete variable domain reads DVKVTQSSRYLVKRTGEKVFLECVQDMDHENMFWYRQDPGLGLRLIYFSYDVKMKEKGDIPEGYSVSREKKERFSLILESASTNQTSMYLCASSPSGRALTGELFFGEGSRLTVL.

The chain is built from TRBV18 and TRBJ1-1, with D tentatively TRBD1 (6 bases). The germline V gene encodes CDR1 KGHSH and CDR2 LQKENI. The V gene lost 4 bases and the J gene lost 3 bases, with 21 bases spanning the gap. There are 17 residues in the CDR3. CDR3 sequence: CASSRVAGEQRYTEAFF. The CDR3 DNA follows: TGTGCCAGCTCACGGGTCGCAGGGGAGCAGCGGTACACTGAAGCTTTCTTT. The full variable domain, completed using reference TRBV18 and TRBJ1-1, is NAGVMQNPRHLVRRRGQEARLRCSPMKGHSHVYWYRQLPEEGLKFMVYLQKENIIDESGMPKERFSAEFPKEGPSILRIQQVVRGDSAAYFCASSRVAGEQRYTEAFFGQGTRLTVV.

This rearrangement joins TRBV4-3 to TRBJ2-4, with D perhaps TRBD2 (6 bases). The CDR3 is 15 residues long. The germline V and J ends were trimmed by 4 bases and 7 bases, with 17 bases remaining between them. Germline V gene sequence: CDR1 LGHNA, CDR2 YSLEER. CDR3 nucleotides: TGCGCCAGCAGCCCAAGAACGGCTGGGAGGAACATTCAGTACTTC. Translation: CASSPRTAGRNIQYF.

V and J are TRBV7-2 and TRBJ2-7; TRBD2 matches at 7 bases. CDR3 length equals 14 residues. Trimming removed 2 bases from V and 7 bases from J; junction bases left unmatched: 8. The V gene's germline CDR1 is SGHTA and CDR2 FQGNSA. CDR3 residues: CASSLPGLPLEQYF. The CDR3 nucleotides read TGTGCCAGCAGCTTACCGGGACTACCTTTAGAGCAGTACTTC.

The CDR3 reads CASSSQGGSYNEQFF. The CDR3 DNA is TGTGCCAGCTCATCCCAGGGTGGCTCCTACAATGAGCAGTTCTTC. The chain joins TRBV18 to TRBJ2-1, with D possibly being TRBD1 (5 bases). The CDR3 extends over 15 amino acids. Looked up from germline, CDR1 is KGHSH and CDR2 is LQKENI. Deletions cut 5 bases from V and 0 bases from J, with 11 bases between.

In its sample, this clone was seen a few times. V and J are TRBV7-9 and TRBJ1-1; D may be TRBD1 (5 bases). Germline CDR1 and CDR2: SEHNR and FQNEAQ (reference sequence). This CDR3 is 13 amino acids long. Trimming cost V 4 bases and J 2 bases, with 8 bases left between them. The CDR3 loop reads CASSSRANTEAFF. CDR3 bases: TGTGCCAGCAGCTCCAGGGCAAACACTGAAGCTTTCTTT.

A few counts support this clone. This rearrangement joins TRBV27 to TRBJ2-5, with 9 bases aligning to TRBD2. CDR3 size: 15 residues. After removal of 6 bases from V and 2 bases from J, the junction contained 7 bases not matched to a gene. The germline V gene encodes CDR1 MNHEY and CDR2 SMNVEV (reference sequence). DNA of the CDR3: TGTGCCAGCAGGAGAACTAGCGGGCTTCAAGAGACCCAGTACTTC. Translating it yields CASRRTSGLQETQYF.